One sample yielded the 22 T cell receptor beta chains listed below, sequenced in a study of human T cells and chemical hapten exposure. TCRdb re-analysed the RACE reads in MiXCR, keeping a single row per CDR3 protein. The sample records fewer than 100,000 distinct CDR3 sequences, around 9.4% being singletons. This sample's time point: healthy volunteer bleed at 6 weeks. Someone pulled total RNA out of unfractionated whole blood. The specimen was whole blood. The source of these receptors is a female donor in good health. Some clones in this sample may be carry-over from other donors' samples.

This clonotype was detected ten times or more. The chain uses TRBV7-2 and TRBJ2-7; no clear D. The CDR3 has 14 amino acids. V was trimmed by 1 base and J by 3 bases, leaving 10 bases between them. Germline V gives CDR1 SGHTA, CDR2 FQGNSA. CDR3 bases: TGTGCCAGCAGCTTAGAGAGTTTTCGCTACGAGCAGTACTTC. It translates to CASSLESFRYEQYF.

In its sample, this clonotype was seen many times. The V call is TRBV20-1, the J call TRBJ1-6; 9 bases match TRBD1. Trimming at V came to 5 bases and at J to 0 bases, leaving 2 bases not matched to a gene. Germline V gene lookup returns CDR1 DFQATT and CDR2 SNEGSKA (reference sequence). The CDR3 contains 15 residues. The CDR3 protein is CSAGTGNSYNSPLHF. The CDR3 DNA reads as TGCAGTGCTGGGACAGGGAACTCCTATAATTCACCCCTCCACTTT.

V and J are TRBV19 and TRBJ2-1, with D hard to call. From germline, CDR1 is LNHDA and CDR2 SQIVND (reference sequence). CDR3 size: 15 residues. The ends were cut back, 0 bases at V and 0 bases at J, with 6 bases in the middle. As DNA, the CDR3 is TGTGCCAGTAGTATAGAAACATTCTCCTACAATGAGCAGTTCTTC. Translation: CASSIETFSYNEQFF.

This clonotype was found many times. The chain joins TRBV9 to TRBJ1-1; 9 positions match TRBD1. Losses at the gene ends were 9 bases for V and 1 base for J; bases not matched to a gene: 4. The CDR3 covers 13 residues. Germline V CDR1 and CDR2: SGDLS, YYNGEE. CDR3 in DNA: TGTGCCACCGGGACAGGGACGAACACTGAAGCTTTCTTT. Encoded protein: CATGTGTNTEAFF. The variable domain in full, completed from reference TRBV9 and TRBJ1-1, reads DSGVTQTPKHLITATGQRVTLRCSPRSGDLSVYWYQQSLDQGLQFLIQYYNGEERAKGNILERFSAQQFPDLHSELNLSSLELGDSALYFCATGTGTNTEAFFGQGTRLTVV.

This clonotype was counted only a few times. The rearrangement uses TRBV7-9 and TRBJ2-6; perhaps TRBD1 as D (5 bases). CDR3 length: 19 amino acids. Trimming took 2 bases from V and 1 from J, leaving 18 bases between them. Germline CDR1 and CDR2: SEHNR and FQNEAQ (reference sequence). This CDR3 is CASSLRSAGPTSGANVLTF. In DNA form, the CDR3 reads TGTGCCAGCAGCTTACGGTCCGCAGGGCCAACTTCTGGGGCCAACGTCCTGACTTTC.

This clonotype came up a few times. This rearrangement joins TRBV19 to TRBJ1-5, with D possibly TRBD1 on 5 matching bases. CDR1 and CDR2 from the germline V gene are LNHDA and SQIVND (reference sequence). V gave up 2 bases and J gave up 5 bases, with 7 bases separating them. The length of the CDR3 is 13 residues. The CDR3 DNA follows: TGTGCCAGTAGTATACAGGGTCATCAGCCCCAGCATTTT. Its translation: CASSIQGHQPQHF.

As concerns this clonotype: Since a much larger clone is just one base distant, this may be a read error. The rearrangement joins TRBV5-6 to TRBJ2-3; D tentatively reads TRBD1 or TRBD2 (6 bases each). This CDR3 region has 14 residues. Germline V CDR1 and CDR2: SGHDT, YYEEEE. CDR3 nucleotides: TGTGCCAGCAGCTACGGGGGCCGCCCAGATATGCAGTATTTT. Encoded protein: CASSYGGRPDMQYF.

This chain uses TRBV30 with TRBJ1-1; D is ambiguous. V lost 0 bases, J lost 5 bases, and 10 bases lay in between. Germline values: CDR1 GTSNPN, CDR2 SVGIG (reference sequence). The CDR3 has 13 residues. Here the CDR3 DNA reads TGTGCCTGGAGTGTAAAACGCGGGACTGAAGCTTTCTTT. Its translation is CAWSVKRGTEAFF.

This clonotype was seen only a few times. The rearrangement joins TRBV7-9 to TRBJ2-7; 7 nucleotides match TRBD1. With V trimmed by 5 bases and J by 1 base, 8 bases remained unmatched. Germline V gene data show CDR1 as SEHNR and CDR2 as FQNEAQ (reference sequence). This CDR3 is 15 amino acids long. In DNA, the CDR3 is TGTGCCAGCAGCCCATCCAACAGGGGTTCCTACGAGCAGTACTTC. This codes for CASSPSNRGSYEQYF.

Of note for this clonotype: A single base separates this from a much larger clone, so it may be a read error. This chain uses TRBV19 with TRBJ2-2; TRBD1 or TRBD2 may be the D gene (5 bases each). This CDR3 is built from 16 residues. CDR1 is LNHDA, CDR2 SQIVND, per germline (reference sequence). The CDR3 region has the DNA TGTGCCAGTAGGAAGACCTCTCGAACAGGCACCGGGGAGCTGCTTTTT. It is translated as CASRKTSRTGTGELLF.

This rearrangement joins TRBV12-5 to TRBJ1-2, with TRBD1 as a possible D gene (6 bases). V lost 2 bases and J lost 6, with 19 bases in between. The germline V gene encodes CDR1 LGHNT and CDR2 FRNRAP. CDR3 length: 16 amino acids. The CDR3 protein is CASGLQWTALDHGYTF. In DNA, the CDR3 is TGTGCTAGTGGTTTGCAATGGACAGCTCTAGATCATGGCTACACCTTC.

Regarding this clonotype: A much larger clonotype is one base distant, so this may be a read error. CDR3 sequence (DNA): TGTGCCAGCAGACCCGCAGGGGCTGGAAACACCATATATTTT. Its protein is CASRPAGAGNTIYF. The chain uses TRBV2 and TRBJ1-3; D might be TRBD1 (6 bases). Trimming took 6 bases from V and 2 from J, leaving 11 bases between them. Germline V gene data show CDR1 as SNHLY and CDR2 as FYNNEI. The CDR3 extends over 14 amino acids.

In its sample, this clonotype was seen many times. The chain couples TRBV6-2 or TRBV6-3 to TRBJ1-5; weak D call: TRBD1 (6 bases). This CDR3 comprises 14 residues. CDR1 and CDR2 (germline): MNHEY, SVGEGT. Trimming cost V 0 bases and J 6 bases, with 9 bases left between them. The chain's CDR3 is CASSYSARGQPQHF. The CDR3 DNA is TGTGCCAGCAGTTACTCAGCCAGGGGTCAGCCCCAGCATTTT.

This clonotype appeared a few times. The chain uses TRBV5-1 and TRBJ2-1, with TRBD2 matching over 7 bases. There are 15 residues in the CDR3. Unmatched junction bases numbered 3, after V lost 1 base and J lost 2 bases. CDR1 and CDR2 (germline): SGHRS, YFSETQ. The CDR3 protein is CASSLQSGAYNEQFF. The CDR3 DNA follows: TGCGCCAGCAGCTTGCAGAGCGGGGCCTACAATGAGCAGTTCTTC.

The chain is built from TRBV29-1 and TRBJ2-7; 10 bases agree with TRBD2. This CDR3 is built from 14 residues. Looked up from germline, CDR1 is SQVTM and CDR2 is ANQGSEA. Trimming cost V 5 bases and J 3 bases; bases outside gene matches: 7. The CDR3 here is CSVSAGTSDYEQYF. As DNA, the CDR3 is TGCAGCGTTTCAGCCGGGACTAGCGACTACGAGCAGTACTTC.

The rearrangement links TRBV29-1 to TRBJ2-5, with D unclear. Germline V gene data show CDR1 as SQVTM and CDR2 as ANQGSEA. The V end lost 4 bases, the J end lost 5 bases, and 5 bases lay between the germline ends. The CDR3 covers 10 residues. This chain's CDR3 is CSVVFETQYF. CDR3 in DNA: TGCAGCGTTGTATTTGAGACCCAGTACTTC. Together with reference TRBV29-1 and TRBJ2-5, the CDR3 gives the full variable domain: SAVISQKPSRDICQRGTSLTIQCQVDSQVTMMFWYRQQPGQSLTLIATANQGSEATYESGFVIDKFPISRPNLTFSTLTVSNMSPEDSSIYLCSVVFETQYFGPGTRLLVL.

This clonotype was observed a few times. The J gene is TRBJ1-1, the V gene TRBV28; TRBD1 aligns across 8 bases. This CDR3 has 14 amino acids. V was pared by 6 bases and J by 5 bases, with 8 bases of the junction left unmatched. Germline V gene lookup returns CDR1 MDHEN and CDR2 SYDVKM. The CDR3 region is CASRTTGGGTEAFF. The CDR3 nucleotides are TGTGCCAGCAGGACCACAGGGGGAGGAACTGAAGCTTTCTTT.

The chain couples TRBV29-1 to TRBJ1-1; D possibly corresponds to TRBD1 (5 bases). This CDR3 is built from 14 residues. Germline CDR1 and CDR2: SQVTM and ANQGSEA. Trimming left V 4 bases short and J 4 bases short, with 16 bases between. CDR3 DNA sequence: TGCAGCGTTGTAAGGGGTCGGGGGATCACTGAAGCTTTCTTT. It encodes CSVVRGRGITEAFF.

Points on this clonotype: A much larger clone is a single base away; this may be a read error. The chain combines TRBV6-2 or TRBV6-3 with TRBJ2-3; D remains unclear. The V gene's germline CDR1 is MNHEY and CDR2 SVGEGT. The CDR3 has 11 amino acids. Deletions cut 5 bases from V and 5 bases from J, with 5 bases between. The CDR3 protein is CASSKGDTQYF. DNA for the CDR3: TGTGCCAGCAGTAAGGGAGATACGCAGTATTTT.

The CDR3 sequence: CASRPAGVNYGYTF. CDR3 nucleotides: TGTGCCAGCAGACCCGCCGGAGTCAACTATGGCTACACCTTC. The chain recombines TRBV6-2 or TRBV6-3 with TRBJ1-2; D gene ambiguous. The V gene's germline CDR1 is MNHEY and CDR2 SVGEGT. The V and J ends lost 6 bases and 2 bases respectively, with 13 bases between them. There are 14 residues in the CDR3.

A few counts support this clonotype. V is TRBV15 and J is TRBJ1-1; no clear D gene. The V gene's germline CDR1 is LNHNV and CDR2 YYDKDF (reference sequence). This CDR3 comprises 15 residues. Trimming stripped 1 base from V and 1 base from J, with 10 bases between. The chain's CDR3 is CATSRVYPENTEAFF. In DNA, the CDR3 is TGTGCCACCAGCAGAGTATATCCTGAGAACACTGAAGCTTTCTTT.

This clonotype has just a few counts. This chain links TRBV2 with TRBJ2-1; D is undetermined. Germline V gene sequence: CDR1 SNHLY, CDR2 FYNNEI. The CDR3 extends over 14 amino acids. The germline V and J ends were trimmed by 6 bases and 1 base, with 10 bases remaining between them. The CDR3 sequence: CASSPDPSYNEQFF. CDR3 DNA: TGTGCCAGCAGCCCAGACCCTTCCTACAATGAGCAGTTCTTC.